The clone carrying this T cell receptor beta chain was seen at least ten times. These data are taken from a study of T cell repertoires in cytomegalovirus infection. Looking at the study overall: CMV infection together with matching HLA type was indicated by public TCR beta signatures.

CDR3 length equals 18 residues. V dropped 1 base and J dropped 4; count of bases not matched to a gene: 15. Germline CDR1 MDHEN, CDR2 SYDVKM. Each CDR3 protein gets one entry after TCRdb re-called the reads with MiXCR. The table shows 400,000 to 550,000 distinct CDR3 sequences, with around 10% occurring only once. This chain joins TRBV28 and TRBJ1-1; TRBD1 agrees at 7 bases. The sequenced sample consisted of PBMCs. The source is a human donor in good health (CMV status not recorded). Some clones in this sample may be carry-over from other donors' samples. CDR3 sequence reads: CASSLSLYPPRGRTEAFF. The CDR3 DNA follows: TGTGCCAGCAGTTTATCCTTATACCCCCCAAGGGGGCGCACTGAAGCTTTCTTT.